The 17 T cell receptor beta chains given below trace back to one sample, sequenced in a study of blood T cell repertoires in COVID-19. Clones were read by immunoSEQ multiplex PCR, and TCRdb kept only the in-frame ones, dropping some. The top ten clones hold roughly 2% of a sample with about 310,000 clones, around 87% of them seen once. What was sequenced was peripheral blood. The receptors come from a man aged 18 to 29 with active or convalescent COVID-19.

The chain is built from TRBV25-1 and TRBJ2-7, with TRBD1 matching over 7 bases. CDR3 size: 15 residues. Germline CDR1 MGHDK, CDR2 SYGVNS. V lost 3 bases, J lost 3 bases, and 8 bases stayed unmatched. CDR3 nucleotides: TGTGCCAGCAGTGACCCGGGACAGCCTTACTACGAGCAGTACTTC. Protein product: CASSDPGQPYYEQYF.

J is TRBJ2-6 and V is TRBV6-2 or TRBV6-3; 8 bases map to TRBD1. V dropped 5 bases and J dropped 0; count of bases not matched to a gene: 9. CDR1 and CDR2 (germline): MNHEY, SVGEGT. The CDR3 is made up of 18 amino acids. This CDR3 reads CASSKNRGYTSGANVLTF. The CDR3 nucleotides are TGTGCCAGCAGTAAGAACAGGGGGTATACCTCTGGGGCCAACGTCCTGACTTTC.

The chain carries TRBV19 and TRBJ2-2; tentative D call: TRBD1 (5 bases). Looked up from germline, CDR1 is LNHDA and CDR2 is SQIVND (reference sequence). Trimming cost V 1 base and J 2 bases, with 8 bases left between them. This CDR3 is built from 15 residues. DNA for the CDR3: TGTGCCAGTAGTATAGGGACAATCAACACCGGGGAGCTGTTTTTT. This sequence encodes CASSIGTINTGELFF.

The CDR3 bases are TGCGCCAGCAGCTTATGGGGGCCAGATACGCAGTATTTT. This encodes CASSLWGPDTQYF. The V call is TRBV5-1, the J call TRBJ2-3; D might be TRBD1 (6 bases). V dropped 2 bases and J dropped 4 bases, with 8 bases sitting between them. CDR1 SGHRS and CDR2 YFSETQ come from the germline V gene. CDR3 size: 13 residues.

This rearrangement joins TRBV5-6 to TRBJ1-2; 9 bases agree with TRBD1. CDR1 and CDR2 from the germline V gene are SGHDT and YYEEEE. Germline trimming cut 4 bases from V and 5 bases from J; bases unmatched to any gene: 12. The CDR3 contains 16 residues. Here the CDR3 reads CASSRRLRTGDYGYTF. The CDR3 DNA reads TGTGCCAGCAGCCGGAGGCTTCGGACAGGGGATTATGGCTACACCTTC.

V gene TRBV4-1 combines with J gene TRBJ1-1; TRBD1 aligns across 8 bases. The V gene's germline CDR1 is MGHRA and CDR2 YSYEKL. This CDR3 spans 15 amino acids. V trimming: 1 base; J trimming: 6 bases; junction bases outside the gene matches: 7. The CDR3 reads CASSQGRTGRPEAFF. As DNA, the CDR3 is TGCGCCAGCAGCCAAGGGAGGACAGGGAGACCTGAAGCTTTCTTT.

The table lists this clone with a count of one. The CDR3 DNA reads as TGTGCCAGCAGTGAAGGACTTGAGCGGTTCTACAATGAGCAGTTCTTC. This codes for CASSEGLERFYNEQFF. J is TRBJ2-1 and V is TRBV2; perhaps TRBD2 as D (5 bases). Germline V CDR1 and CDR2: SNHLY, FYNNEI. CDR3 size: 16 residues. Between the trimmed V and J ends, which lost 1 base and 3 bases, there was a span of 13 bases. The full variable domain, rest sourced from reference TRBV2 and TRBJ2-1, is EPEVTQTPSHQVTQMGQEVILRCVPISNHLYFYWYRQILGQKVEFLVSFYNNEISEKSEIFDDQFSVERPDGSNFTLKIRSTKLEDSAMYFCASSEGLERFYNEQFFGPGTRLTVL.

V and J are TRBV27 and TRBJ2-2, with TRBD2 matching 12 bases. CDR1 and CDR2 (germline): MNHEY, SMNVEV (reference sequence). The CDR3 has 18 residues. V was clipped by 1 base and J by 4 bases; unmatched bases: 7. CDR3 sequence reads: CASSLFASGREGTGELFF. The CDR3 DNA sequence: TGTGCCAGCAGTTTATTTGCTAGCGGGAGGGAGGGCACCGGGGAGCTGTTTTTT.

On this clone: Other DNA sequences in this sample translate to the same CDR3. The chain has TRBV7-9 and TRBJ2-7; D is unresolved. The CDR3 runs 11 residues. CDR1 and CDR2 (germline): SEHNR, FQNEAQ (reference sequence). V was trimmed by 5 bases and J by 3 bases, leaving 5 bases between them. The CDR3, as DNA: TGTGCCAGCAGCCCCGGCTACGAGCAGTACTTC. This gives the protein CASSPGYEQYF.

This clone was seen just once. J is TRBJ2-7 and V is TRBV5-1, with a possible D match to TRBD2 (6 bases). The CDR3 is made up of 14 amino acids. CDR1 and CDR2 from the germline V gene are SGHRS and YFSETQ. The V and J ends lost 3 bases and 4 bases respectively, with 14 bases between them. The CDR3 DNA reads TGCGCCAGCAGCTGGGGCCGGGGGATGTACGAGCAGTACTTC. Its protein product is CASSWGRGMYEQYF.

This chain connects TRBV24-1 to TRBJ2-5; 11 bases are a match to TRBD1. The length of the CDR3 is 17 residues. V lost 3 bases to trimming and J lost 0 bases; unmatched junction nucleotides: 5. Germline values: CDR1 KGHDR, CDR2 SFDVKD. In nucleotides, the CDR3 is TGTGCCACCAGTGATCACGGACAGGGGGCGTACCAAGAGACCCAGTACTTC. Translating gives CATSDHGQGAYQETQYF.

This clone appeared a single time. The J gene is TRBJ2-2, the V gene TRBV24-1, with D tentatively TRBD1 (5 bases). CDR1 and CDR2 (germline): KGHDR, SFDVKD. CDR3 length: 17 amino acids. Deletions cut 2 bases from V and 1 base from J, with 13 bases between. The CDR3 region is CATSDSRMTENTGELFF. CDR3 nucleotide sequence: TGTGCCACCAGTGATTCCCGTATGACAGAGAACACCGGGGAGCTGTTTTTT.

This sequence joins TRBV5-1 and TRBJ2-3, with D perhaps matching TRBD2 (6 bases). The CDR3 consists of 14 residues. Germline-derived CDR1 and CDR2 are SGHRS and YFSETQ. V gave up 4 bases and J gave up 2 bases, with 11 bases separating them. The CDR3 region has the DNA TGCGCCAGCAGCCCTAGGGACTTCACAGATACGCAGTATTTT. Protein: CASSPRDFTDTQYF. The whole variable domain, remainder taken from reference TRBV5-1 and TRBJ2-3, is KAGVTQTPRYLIKTRGQQVTLSCSPISGHRSVSWYQQTPGQGLQFLFEYFSETQRNKGNFPGRFSGRQFSNSRSEMNVSTLELGDSALYLCASSPRDFTDTQYFGPGTRLTVL.

This chain connects TRBV7-2 to TRBJ1-6; D remains unclear. Germline CDR1 SGHTA, CDR2 FQGNSA. The CDR3 is 20 residues long. The germline V and J ends were trimmed by 0 bases and 9 bases, with 27 bases remaining between them. The CDR3 DNA sequence: TGTGCCAGCAGCTTAGCGAGAGGGCTGGAAATGAGAGGAACTCGTTCACCCCTCCACTTT. Amino acid sequence: CASSLARGLEMRGTRSPLHF.

The rearrangement uses TRBV29-1 and TRBJ2-7; the match to TRBD2 covers 13 bases. Germline values: CDR1 SQVTM, CDR2 ANQGSEA. J lost 3 bases, V lost 4 bases, and 0 bases had no gene match. The length of the CDR3 is 13 residues. CDR3 DNA: TGCAGCGTTGGACTAGCGGGGGGCTACGAGCAGTACTTC. It specifies CSVGLAGGYEQYF.

This clone was detected many times. This chain connects TRBV7-9 to TRBJ2-1, with TRBD1 as a possible D gene (6 bases). Per the germline V gene, CDR1 is SEHNR and CDR2 is FQNEAQ (reference sequence). The CDR3 covers 15 residues. Trimming took 3 bases from V and 0 from J, leaving 9 bases between them. This CDR3 is CASSFQGGSYNEQFF. CDR3 in DNA: TGTGCCAGCAGCTTTCAAGGGGGCTCCTACAATGAGCAGTTCTTC.

This chain uses TRBV5-1 with TRBJ2-3; 7 nucleotides match TRBD1. Trimming cost V 4 bases and J 5 bases; bases outside gene matches: 4. This CDR3 spans 13 amino acids. Germline loops: CDR1 SGHRS, CDR2 YFSETQ. The CDR3 region is CASSLGTEDTQYF. In DNA form, the CDR3 reads TGCGCCAGCAGCCTCGGGACAGAAGATACGCAGTATTTT.